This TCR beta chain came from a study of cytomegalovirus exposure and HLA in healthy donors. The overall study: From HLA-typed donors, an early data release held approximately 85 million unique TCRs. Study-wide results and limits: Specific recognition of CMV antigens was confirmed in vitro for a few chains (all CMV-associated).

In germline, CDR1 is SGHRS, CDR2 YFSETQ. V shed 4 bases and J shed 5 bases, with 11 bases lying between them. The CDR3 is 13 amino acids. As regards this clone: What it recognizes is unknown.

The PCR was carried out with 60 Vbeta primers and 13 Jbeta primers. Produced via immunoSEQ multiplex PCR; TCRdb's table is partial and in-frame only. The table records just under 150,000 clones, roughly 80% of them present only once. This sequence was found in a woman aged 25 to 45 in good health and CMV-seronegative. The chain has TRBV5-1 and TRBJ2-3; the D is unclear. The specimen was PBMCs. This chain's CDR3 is CASSDSQIDTQYF. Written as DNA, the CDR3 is TGCGCCAGCAGCGATTCGCAGATAGATACGCAGTATTTT.